This passage covers 3 T cell receptor beta chains from one sample sequenced in a study of cytomegalovirus exposure and HLA in healthy donors. Primers included in the PCR were 60 Vbeta and 13 Jbeta primers. Some clones are missing from TCRdb's copy, which holds only in-frame ones; the method was immunoSEQ multiplex PCR. Found here are roughly 180,000 clones, 80% to 85% of them singletons; the top ten hold 1%. Sequenced input: PBMCs. The receptors here all came from a man aged 30 to 39 in good health and CMV-seronegative.

This clone was seen once. The chain carries TRBV5-1 and TRBJ2-1, with 11 bases lining up with TRBD2. The trim removed 4 bases at V and 6 bases at J, leaving 3 bases unmatched. The CDR3 consists of 14 residues. Per germline, CDR1 SGHRS and CDR2 YFSETQ. CDR3 amino acids: CASSNSGGANEQFF. The CDR3, as DNA: TGCGCCAGCAGCAATAGCGGGGGGGCCAATGAGCAGTTCTTC.

The chain uses TRBV30 and TRBJ2-1, with D possibly matching TRBD1 (6 bases). This CDR3 has 13 residues. Germline-derived CDR1 and CDR2 are GTSNPN and SVGIG (reference sequence). The ends were cut back, 4 bases at V and 7 bases at J, with 14 bases in the middle. The CDR3 bases are TGTGCCTGGACAGGACAGCCATGGAATGAGCAGTTCTTC. Translated, it gives CAWTGQPWNEQFF.

V is TRBV11-2 and J is TRBJ2-5; tentatively, D is TRBD2 (6 bases). Germline CDR1 and CDR2: SGHAT and FQNNGV. CDR3 length: 15 residues. Between the trimmed V and J ends, which lost 5 bases and 6 bases, there was a span of 19 bases. The CDR3 nucleotides are TGTGCCAGCAGCCTTCTCCAGACTAGTATAAAGACCCAGTACTTC. It is translated as CASSLLQTSIKTQYF.